This TCR beta chain stems from a study of PD-L1 blockade in urothelial cancer. Study-wide background: Blood analysis occurred 3 weeks (second dose) and 6 weeks after treatment start. Points from the study as a whole: Durable benefit was linked to greater 3-week expansion of tumor-associated blood clones.

This CDR3 has 15 amino acids. The V gene lost 0 bases and the J gene lost 4 bases, with 12 bases spanning the gap. Germline V gives CDR1 MNHEY, CDR2 SVGAGI. Repertoires were generated with immunoSEQ multiplex PCR, while TCRdb's copy carries only in-frame clones and drops some. Of just under 65,000 clones listed, approximately 80% are singletons. Of note for this clone: Its antigen is undetermined.

The time point is: pretreatment peripheral blood. The clonotype was recovered from a man between 65 and 79 years old with urothelial cancer. Sequencing was performed on PBMCs, taken around atezolizumab (anti-PD-L1) treatment. V gene TRBV6-5 combines with J gene TRBJ2-5; D is unclear. CDR3 sequence: CASSYSRLGGETQYF. As DNA, the CDR3 is TGTGCCAGCAGTTACTCGAGGTTAGGCGGAGAGACCCAGTACTTC.